Below are 20 T cell receptor beta chains sequenced from a single sample in a study of blood T cells in healthy people across ages. With a J-beta primer mix and a sample-barcoded 5' primer, a second PCR ran roughly 7 to 11 cycles. TCRdb passed the 5' RACE reads through MiXCR, listing each CDR3 protein once. Among about a million distinct CDR3 sequences, 45% to 60% were seen once, and the ten largest hold roughly 23%. Sequenced sample: blood. The origin of the receptors is a woman in her sixties or seventies in good health.

The chain carries TRBV28 and TRBJ2-5, with 10 positions matching TRBD1. The end of the DNA is better explained by TRBJ2-7, so the J call may be wrong. The CDR3 has 16 amino acids. Germline V lookup: CDR1 MDHEN, CDR2 SYDVKM. CDR3 in amino acids: CASSLLGQGVIYEQYF. CDR3 nucleotide sequence: TGTGCCAGCAGTTTACTTGGACAGGGGGTCATCTACGAGCAGTACTTC.

This clonotype was observed a few times. This sequence joins TRBV20-1 and TRBJ2-4; 9 bases match TRBD1. The J call is uncertain, as TRBJ2-7 better fits the DNA end. CDR3 length equals 16 residues. Germline V gene data show CDR1 as DFQATT and CDR2 as SNEGSKA (reference sequence). The DNA for the CDR3 is TGCAGTGCTAGCGAAAGACCCCGACAGGGGGCCTACGAGCAGTACTTC. This gives the protein CSASERPRQGAYEQYF.

This chain uses TRBV4-1 with TRBJ2-7, with a tentative D call TRBD1 (5 bases). The CDR3 is made up of 16 amino acids. The V gene's germline CDR1 is MGHRA and CDR2 YSYEKL. Trimming cost V 1 base and J 1 base, with 14 bases left between them. This CDR3 is CASSQVLGLRSYEQYF. The CDR3 nucleotides are TGCGCCAGCAGCCAAGTTTTGGGGCTCCGGTCCTACGAGCAGTACTTC.

This clonotype was observed at least ten times. The V gene is TRBV6-6, the J gene TRBJ2-4; D possibly corresponds to TRBD1 (5 bases). Trimming left V 7 bases short and J 0 bases short, with 16 bases between. This CDR3 has 16 residues. CDR1 is MNHNY and CDR2 is SVGAGI in the germline V gene (reference sequence). CDR3 sequence: CASTQGHSIAKNIQYF. The CDR3 DNA reads as TGTGCCAGCACCCAAGGACACTCAATAGCCAAAAACATTCAGTACTTC.

The chain employs TRBV5-6 and TRBJ2-7; D possibly matches TRBD1 or TRBD2 (5 bases each). V dropped 0 bases and J dropped 3 bases, with 13 bases sitting between them. CDR3 length: 15 residues. The germline V gene encodes CDR1 SGHDT and CDR2 YYEEEE. The CDR3 loop reads CASSLAGSRNYEQYF. The CDR3 coding sequence is TGTGCCAGCAGCTTGGCAGGGAGTCGAAACTACGAGCAGTACTTC.

This clonotype was detected once. The J gene is TRBJ2-7, the V gene TRBV6-2 or TRBV6-3; D remains ambiguous. The germline CDR1 and CDR2 sequences are MNHEY and SVGEGT. The CDR3 covers 12 residues. Deletions cut 5 bases from V and 5 bases from J, with 10 bases between. CDR3 DNA sequence: TGTGCCAGCAGTCGCCCTACCAACGAGCAGTACTTC. It translates to CASSRPTNEQYF.

This chain connects TRBV5-1 to TRBJ2-1, with 9 bases that match TRBD1. The J call may be incorrect, as the DNA end agrees better with TRBJ2-7. This CDR3 is built from 14 residues. The V gene's germline CDR1 is SGHRS and CDR2 YFSETQ. The CDR3 DNA reads TGCGCCAGCGTGAATCCGGGACAGGGCTACGAGCAGTACTTC. This gives the protein CASVNPGQGYEQYF.

The rearrangement uses TRBV6-2 or TRBV6-3 and TRBJ2-7; possible D gene TRBD2, 6 bases. V lost 7 bases to trimming and J lost 2 bases, with 21 bases between them. In germline, CDR1 is MNHEY, CDR2 SVGEGT. There are 16 residues in the CDR3. CDR3 coding DNA: TGTGCCAGCACCACTTGGGGTGGCGGGACCGCCTACGAGCAGTACTTC. Protein: CASTTWGGGTAYEQYF.

This clonotype showed up just a few times. The chain carries TRBV4-3 and TRBJ2-7; D is uncertain. V lost 2 bases and J lost 7, with 15 bases in between. This CDR3 region has 14 residues. Per germline, CDR1 LGHNA and CDR2 YSLEER. The CDR3 sequence is CASSQTNGPGEQYF. The CDR3 coding sequence is TGCGCCAGCAGCCAAACAAACGGACCTGGAGAGCAGTACTTC.

A remark on this clonotype: A read error may produce the germline difference seen at one junction end. The chain uses TRBV5-5 and TRBJ2-6; D is perhaps TRBD1 or TRBD2 (5 bases each). CDR3 length: 14 amino acids. The germline gives CDR1 SGHKS, CDR2 YYEKEE (reference sequence). This CDR3 reads CASNLGAGANVLTF. The CDR3 DNA reads TGTGCCAGCAACTTGGGGGCTGGGGCCAACGTCCTGACTTTC. The complete variable domain, with remaining parts taken from reference TRBV5-5 and TRBJ2-6, reads DAGVTQSPTHLIKTRGQQVTLRCSPISGHKSVSWYQQVLGQGPQFIFQYYEKEERGRGNFPDRFSARQFPNYSSELNVNALLLGDSALYLCASNLGAGANVLTFGAGSRLTVL.

The genes are TRBV28 and TRBJ2-1; tentative D call: TRBD2 (7 bases). Trimming took 3 bases from V and 7 from J, leaving 13 bases between them. This CDR3 region has 14 residues. Germline-derived CDR1 and CDR2 are MDHEN and SYDVKM. CDR3 region: CASSFPRGANEQFF. In nucleotides, the CDR3 is TGTGCCAGCAGTTTCCCTCGGGGGGCAAATGAGCAGTTCTTC. The variable domain in full, with the rest retrieved from reference TRBV28 and TRBJ2-1, is DVKVTQSSRYLVKRTGEKVFLECVQDMDHENMFWYRQDPGLGLRLIYFSYDVKMKEKGDIPEGYSVSREKKERFSLILESASTNQTSMYLCASSFPRGANEQFFGPGTRLTVL.

V and J are TRBV2 and TRBJ2-4; D gene unclear. Near its end, the DNA agrees better with TRBJ2-5, so the J call may be wrong. Germline V gene data show CDR1 as SNHLY and CDR2 as FYNNEI. The CDR3 is 17 amino acids. For the CDR3, the DNA is TGTGCCAGCAGTGAAGCGCGCGTGGTCTTATACCAAGAGACCCAGTACTTC. It is translated as CASSEARVVLYQETQYF.

This clonotype was seen a few times. V is TRBV4-1 and J is TRBJ2-7; 9 nucleotides agree with TRBD2. Germline values: CDR1 MGHRA, CDR2 YSYEKL. The CDR3 extends over 14 amino acids. The ends lost 4 bases at V and 3 bases at J; junction bases unmatched: 4. DNA of the CDR3: TGCGCCAGCAGCCTGACTAGCGGAGACTACGAGCAGTACTTC. Protein product: CASSLTSGDYEQYF.

This chain joins TRBV12-3 or TRBV12-4 and TRBJ2-1; TRBD2 matches 8 bases. CDR3 length: 16 residues. V was pared by 5 bases and J by 1 base, with 7 bases of the junction left unmatched. In nucleotides, the CDR3 is TGTGCCAGCAGTCGCGGAGCGGGAGCGTCCTACAATGAGCAGTTCTTC. It translates to CASSRGAGASYNEQFF.

This clonotype was counted a few times. The gene calls are TRBV20-1 and TRBJ2-7; 9 bases are a match to TRBD2. J was trimmed by 1 base and V by 5 bases; bases with no gene match: 9. The CDR3 is 15 amino acids. CDR1 is DFQATT and CDR2 is SNEGSKA in the germline V gene (reference sequence). The CDR3 coding sequence is TGCAGTGCTGCAACTTCTAGCGGGGCATCCTACGAGCAGTACTTC. This sequence encodes CSAATSSGASYEQYF.

The rearrangement joins TRBV20-1 to TRBJ2-3; tentatively, D is TRBD2 (5 bases). V was clipped by 5 bases and J by 11 bases, with 14 bases between them. Germline CDR1 is DFQATT and CDR2 is SNEGSKA (reference sequence). The CDR3 spans 11 residues. CDR3 in DNA: TGCAGTGCTCGCTCCGGGGAGAGGCAGTATTTT. Its translation: CSARSGERQYF.

This clonotype was observed a few times. The chain combines TRBV28 with TRBJ1-2; no firm D call. The CDR3 consists of 14 residues. Per germline, CDR1 MDHEN and CDR2 SYDVKM. With 2 bases removed from V and 4 bases from J, the gap between germline ends came to 11 bases. The CDR3 nucleotides are TGTGCCAGCAGTTTAGGAGGGTTTAGCTATGGCTACACCTTC. Its translation is CASSLGGFSYGYTF.

Comment on this clonotype: Relative to the germline gene, one junction end is altered; a read error may explain this. This chain links TRBV4-1 with TRBJ1-6, with D possibly matching TRBD1 (6 bases). The CDR3 has 16 residues. CDR1 is MGHRA and CDR2 is YSYEKL in the germline V gene. For the CDR3, the DNA is TGCGCCAGCAGCCAAGTCGACAGGATCTATAATTCACCCCCCCACTTT. This gives the protein CASSQVDRIYNSPPHF.

The chain joins TRBV29-1 to TRBJ2-5; 10 bases are shared with TRBD2. Trimming cost V 2 bases and J 11 bases; bases outside gene matches: 14. This CDR3 is 15 amino acids long. Per the germline V gene, CDR1 is SQVTM and CDR2 is ANQGSEA. The DNA for the CDR3 is TGCAGCGTTGAACTTACTAGCGGGATACAATACGGGCAGTACTTC. As protein: CSVELTSGIQYGQYF.

This clonotype was recorded a few times. The rearrangement uses TRBV9 and TRBJ1-6; the D gene is possibly TRBD1 (5 bases). Trimming removed 4 bases at V and 9 bases at J, with 17 bases between. The germline V gene has CDR1 SGDLS and CDR2 YYNGEE. The CDR3 is 15 amino acids. CDR3 in DNA: TGTGCCAGCAGCCCCCGACAGATGTCCTCTTCACCCCTCCACTTT. It encodes CASSPRQMSSSPLHF.